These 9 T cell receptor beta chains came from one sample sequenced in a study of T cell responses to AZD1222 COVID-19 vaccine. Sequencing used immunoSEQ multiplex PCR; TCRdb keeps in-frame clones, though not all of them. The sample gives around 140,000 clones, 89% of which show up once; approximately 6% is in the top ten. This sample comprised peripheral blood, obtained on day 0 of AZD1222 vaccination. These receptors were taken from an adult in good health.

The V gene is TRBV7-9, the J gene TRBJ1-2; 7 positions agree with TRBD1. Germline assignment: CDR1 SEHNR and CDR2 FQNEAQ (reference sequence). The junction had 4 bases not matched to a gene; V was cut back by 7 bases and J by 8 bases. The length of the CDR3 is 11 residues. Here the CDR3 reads CASTQGGGYTF. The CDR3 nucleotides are TGTGCCAGCACCCAGGGGGGAGGCTACACCTTC.

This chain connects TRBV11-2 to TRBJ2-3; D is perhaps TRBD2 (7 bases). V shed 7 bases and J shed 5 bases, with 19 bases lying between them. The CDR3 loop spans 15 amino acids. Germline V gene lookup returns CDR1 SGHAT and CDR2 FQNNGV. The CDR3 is CASTWGGDKVDTQYF. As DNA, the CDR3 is TGTGCCAGCACTTGGGGGGGGGACAAAGTAGATACGCAGTATTTT.

The chain's CDR3 is CASSLIEGAHNEQFF. DNA of the CDR3: TGTGCCAGCAGCTTAATCGAGGGGGCCCACAATGAGCAGTTCTTC. The rearrangement uses TRBV7-9 and TRBJ2-1; 7 nucleotides match TRBD1. The CDR3 runs 15 residues. V gave up 2 bases and J gave up 5 bases; unmatched junction bases: 6. Germline assignment: CDR1 SEHNR and CDR2 FQNEAQ (reference sequence).

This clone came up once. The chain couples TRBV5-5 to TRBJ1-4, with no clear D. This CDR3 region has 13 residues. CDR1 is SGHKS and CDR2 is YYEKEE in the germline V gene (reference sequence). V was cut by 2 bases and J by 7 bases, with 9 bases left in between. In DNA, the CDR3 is TGTGCCAGCAGCTTTGTAACGGGTGAAAAACTGTTTTTT. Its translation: CASSFVTGEKLFF.

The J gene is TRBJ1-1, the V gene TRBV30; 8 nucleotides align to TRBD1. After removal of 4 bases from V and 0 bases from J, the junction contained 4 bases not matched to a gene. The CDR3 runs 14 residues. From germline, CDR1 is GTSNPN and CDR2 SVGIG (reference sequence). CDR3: CAWKAGQVNTEAFF. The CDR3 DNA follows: TGTGCCTGGAAGGCGGGACAGGTGAACACTGAAGCTTTCTTT.

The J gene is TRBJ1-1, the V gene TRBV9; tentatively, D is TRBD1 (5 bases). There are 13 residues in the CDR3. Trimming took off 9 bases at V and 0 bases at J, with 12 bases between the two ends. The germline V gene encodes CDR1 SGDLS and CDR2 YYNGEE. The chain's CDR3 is CATGQGLNTEAFF. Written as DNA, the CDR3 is TGTGCCACTGGGCAGGGCCTGAACACTGAAGCTTTCTTT.

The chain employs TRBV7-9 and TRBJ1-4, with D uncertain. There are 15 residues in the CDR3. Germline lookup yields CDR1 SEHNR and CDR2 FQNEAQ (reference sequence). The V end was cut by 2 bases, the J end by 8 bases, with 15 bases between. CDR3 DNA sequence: TGTGCCAGCAGCTTACCCCGGGCAGACGCGGAAAAACTGTTTTTT. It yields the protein CASSLPRADAEKLFF.

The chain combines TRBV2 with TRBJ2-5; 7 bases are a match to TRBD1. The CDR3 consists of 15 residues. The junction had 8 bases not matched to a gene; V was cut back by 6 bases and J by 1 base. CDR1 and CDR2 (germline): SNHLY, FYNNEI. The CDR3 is CASRAGGSIQETQYF. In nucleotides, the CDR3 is TGTGCCAGCAGGGCAGGGGGTTCAATCCAAGAGACCCAGTACTTC.

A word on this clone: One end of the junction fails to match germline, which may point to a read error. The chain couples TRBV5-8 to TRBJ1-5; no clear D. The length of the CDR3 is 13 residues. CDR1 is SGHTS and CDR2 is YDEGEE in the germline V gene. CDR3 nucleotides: TGTGCCAGCAGCCTCGAGGTGAATCGGCCCCAGCATTTT. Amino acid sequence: CASSLEVNRPQHF.